This passage covers 19 T cell receptor beta chains from one sample sequenced in a study of cytomegalovirus exposure and HLA in healthy donors. The PCR employed 60 Vbeta primers together with 13 Jbeta primers. The data were produced by immunoSEQ multiplex PCR, yet TCRdb's version contains in-frame clones alone and is incomplete. The sample includes some 180,000 clones, approximately 82% of them seen just once. The sample taken for sequencing was PBMCs. Every receptor here comes from a man aged 35-49 years in good health and CMV-seropositive.

The chain has TRBV19 and TRBJ2-3, with 8 bases aligning to TRBD2. After removal of 6 bases from V and 5 bases from J, the junction contained 13 bases not matched to a gene. Germline V gene data show CDR1 as LNHDA and CDR2 as SQIVND (reference sequence). The CDR3 length is 16 residues. CDR3 in DNA: TGTGCCAGTAGGGTCGGACTAGCAGGACCTCGAGATACGCAGTATTTT. Translation gives CASRVGLAGPRDTQYF.

The gene calls are TRBV19 and TRBJ2-2; 8 positions match TRBD1. The CDR3 is 13 residues long. Germline CDR1 LNHDA, CDR2 SQIVND (reference sequence). With V trimmed by 8 bases and J by 4 bases, 3 bases remained unmatched. CDR3 sequence reads: CASDRGITGELFF. CDR3 bases: TGTGCCAGTGACAGGGGAATCACCGGGGAGCTGTTTTTT.

J is TRBJ1-1 and V is TRBV28; no clear D. Trimming cost V 5 bases and J 2 bases, with 6 bases left between them. This CDR3 is built from 12 residues. In germline, CDR1 is MDHEN, CDR2 SYDVKM. The CDR3 nucleotides read TGTGCCAGCAGTGTCGGTAACACTGAAGCTTTCTTT. Residues: CASSVGNTEAFF. Drawing the rest from reference TRBV28 and TRBJ1-1, the complete variable domain is DVKVTQSSRYLVKRTGEKVFLECVQDMDHENMFWYRQDPGLGLRLIYFSYDVKMKEKGDIPEGYSVSREKKERFSLILESASTNQTSMYLCASSVGNTEAFFGQGTRLTVV.

The chain is built from TRBV6-5 and TRBJ1-3, with D perhaps TRBD1 (6 bases). Looked up from germline, CDR1 is MNHEY and CDR2 is SVGAGI. The germline V and J ends were trimmed by 6 bases and 4 bases, with 10 bases remaining between them. The length of the CDR3 is 13 residues. Written as DNA, the CDR3 is TGTGCCAGCAGCCTGGGGGCCGGAAACACCATATATTTT. It is translated as CASSLGAGNTIYF.

V is TRBV30 and J is TRBJ1-3, with D unclear. The V and J ends lost 1 base and 3 bases respectively, with 16 bases between them. The germline gives CDR1 GTSNPN, CDR2 SVGIG (reference sequence). This CDR3 has 16 amino acids. CDR3 nucleotides: TGTGCCTGGAGTGAGCTTGGGGTAGCGAGTGGAAACACCATATATTTT. It translates to CAWSELGVASGNTIYF.

The rearrangement joins TRBV9 to TRBJ1-4, with 10 nucleotides matching TRBD1. Losses at the gene ends were 2 bases for V and 12 bases for J; bases not matched to a gene: 4. Germline lookup yields CDR1 SGDLS and CDR2 YYNGEE. This CDR3 contains 13 residues. In DNA form, the CDR3 reads TGTGCCAGCAGCGTTCCCGGGACAGGGGAACTGTTTTTT. Protein product: CASSVPGTGELFF.

The chain's CDR3 is CASSSLTGQGSEQYF. Written as DNA, the CDR3 is TGCGCCAGCAGCAGTTTAACGGGACAGGGCAGCGAGCAGTACTTC. V and J are TRBV5-1 and TRBJ2-7; 9 nucleotides line up with TRBD1. CDR3 size: 15 residues. Germline V gene sequence: CDR1 SGHRS, CDR2 YFSETQ. V gave up 4 bases and J gave up 6 bases; unmatched junction bases: 11.

This sequence joins TRBV11-2 and TRBJ2-7, with 8 bases that match TRBD2. Germline V gene data show CDR1 as SGHAT and CDR2 as FQNNGV. Unmatched junction bases numbered 14, after V lost 6 bases and J lost 1 base. The CDR3 extends over 17 amino acids. CDR3 bases: TGTGCCAGCAGTCCTCGACTAGCGAACTCCTTATCCTACGAGCAGTACTTC. Its protein is CASSPRLANSLSYEQYF. Supplemented by reference TRBV11-2 and TRBJ2-7, the full variable domain reads EAGVAQSPRYKIIEKRQSVAFWCNPISGHATLYWYQQILGQGPKLLIQFQNNGVVDDSQLPKDRFSAERLKGVDSTLKIQPAKLEDSAVYLCASSPRLANSLSYEQYFGPGTRLTVT.

The chain links TRBV9 to TRBJ1-5; maybe TRBD1 (6 bases). CDR3 size: 15 residues. Trimming shortened V by 2 bases and J by 3 bases, and 12 bases separated the two germline ends. Per the germline V gene, CDR1 is SGDLS and CDR2 is YYNGEE. This CDR3 is CASSVSGQINQPQHF. For the CDR3, the DNA is TGTGCCAGCAGCGTCTCGGGACAAATCAATCAGCCCCAGCATTTT.

The chain has TRBV27 and TRBJ2-5; TRBD1 might be the D (6 bases). Germline V CDR1 and CDR2: MNHEY, SMNVEV (reference sequence). The CDR3 consists of 14 residues. With 3 bases removed from V and 4 bases from J, the gap between germline ends came to 12 bases. The CDR3 spells CASSFRGFPETQYF. DNA of the CDR3: TGTGCCAGCAGTTTCAGGGGATTCCCAGAGACCCAGTACTTC.

In its sample, this clone was seen once. The V call is TRBV6-6, the J call TRBJ2-1; the match to TRBD1 covers 9 bases. Per the germline V gene, CDR1 is MNHNY and CDR2 is SVGAGI (reference sequence). CDR3 length equals 15 residues. The trim removed 4 bases at V and 12 bases at J, leaving 13 bases unmatched. For the CDR3, the DNA is TGTGCCAGCAGTTTCACAACAGGGGGCTACTTATGGCAGTTCTTC. It is translated as CASSFTTGGYLWQFF.

The chain combines TRBV7-2 with TRBJ2-1, with D maybe TRBD1 (6 bases). The germline CDR1 and CDR2 sequences are SGHTA and FQGNSA. Trimming took off 1 base at V and 6 bases at J, with 13 bases between the two ends. This CDR3 region has 15 residues. The CDR3 here is CASSLEFGGSNEQFF. The CDR3 bases are TGTGCCAGCAGCTTAGAATTTGGGGGCAGCAATGAGCAGTTCTTC.

This chain uses TRBV4-1 with TRBJ1-4; D unclear. Trimming removed 0 bases at V and 5 bases at J, with 7 bases between. Germline V gene lookup returns CDR1 MGHRA and CDR2 YSYEKL. The CDR3 is 14 amino acids. The CDR3 coding sequence is TGCGCCAGCAGCCAAGATGCGGTGAATGAAAAACTGTTTTTT. Encoded protein: CASSQDAVNEKLFF.

V gene TRBV5-8 combines with J gene TRBJ2-2; D may be TRBD1 (5 bases). The CDR3 runs 15 residues. Trimming shortened V by 3 bases and J by 4 bases, and 13 bases separated the two germline ends. Germline loops: CDR1 SGHTS, CDR2 YDEGEE. The CDR3 DNA is TGTGCCAGCAGCTCCCTTGGGGCAATCACCGGGGAGCTGTTTTTT. Translation gives CASSSLGAITGELFF.

This clone turned up a few times. The chain recombines TRBV28 with TRBJ2-1; tentatively, D is TRBD1 (6 bases). Germline V lookup: CDR1 MDHEN, CDR2 SYDVKM. V shed 4 bases and J shed 10 bases, with 23 bases lying between them. CDR3 length: 16 residues. The CDR3 DNA is TGTGCCAGCAGTTCCCTCGGACAGAAAACCTTTCTCGAGCAGTTCTTC. Translation gives CASSSLGQKTFLEQFF.

CDR3 bases: TGTGCCAGCAGCTTAGATAGTCAGCCCCAGCATTTT. Amino acid sequence: CASSLDSQPQHF. This chain connects TRBV7-2 to TRBJ1-5; D not resolved. The V gene lost 1 base and the J gene lost 6 bases, with 4 bases spanning the gap. The germline V gene encodes CDR1 SGHTA and CDR2 FQGNSA. The length of the CDR3 is 12 residues.

This chain uses TRBV5-1 with TRBJ2-7, with 8 bases that match TRBD1. CDR3 length: 16 amino acids. The J segment lost 5 bases and the V segment lost 3 bases, leaving 13 bases of the junction unmatched. Germline V CDR1 and CDR2: SGHRS, YFSETQ. The CDR3 DNA sequence: TGCGCCAGCAGCTGGGGCCCGTTGGACAGGGACAACGAGCAGTACTTC. Translation: CASSWGPLDRDNEQYF.

A few counts support this clone. V gene TRBV6-5 combines with J gene TRBJ1-2; TRBD1 is a possible D gene (6 bases). The CDR3 covers 15 residues. Germline CDR1 reads MNHEY; CDR2 reads SVGAGI. Trimming left V 0 bases short and J 7 bases short, with 15 bases between. This CDR3 reads CASSYSPGGQGGYTF. CDR3 coding DNA: TGTGCCAGCAGTTACTCCCCCGGGGGGCAGGGTGGCTACACCTTC.

This clone was seen a few times. The chain uses TRBV27 and TRBJ2-3, with 7 positions matching TRBD1. The germline CDR1 and CDR2 sequences are MNHEY and SMNVEV (reference sequence). CDR3 length: 17 residues. J gave up 0 bases and V 4 bases, and 10 bases lay outside the gene matches. CDR3 region: CASSSIRDSFSTDTQYF. CDR3 coding DNA: TGTGCCAGCAGTTCGATCCGGGACAGTTTTAGCACAGATACGCAGTATTTT.